This section outlines one T cell receptor beta chain sequence together with its context. The antigen it binds to is not known. Nothing much larger sits one base from this clone, and base qualities are not available. Including cysteine and phenylalanine, the CDR3 has 13 amino acids. Kept here is only the CDR3 DNA, which spans 39 bases and is read in frame from base 1. According to the germline V gene, CDR1 reads KGHSY and CDR2 reads FQNENV. V is pared back by 6 bases and J by 6 bases, with 14 bases lying between the germline termini. The cohort comprised some 730 healthy bone marrow donors. All cohort members were sampled while nominally healthy, although unrecorded immune exposures were likely present. The donor was CMV seropositive and was included in the group of 250 to 350 seropositive cohort members. Each donor provided a peripheral blood sample, and peripheral blood mononuclear cells were used for TCR beta sequencing. The Qiagen DNeasy Blood Extraction Kit was used to extract genomic DNA from the blood cell samples.

The protocol used for the library was the immunoSEQ multiplex PCR assay. The multiplex PCR relied on a mix of 60 forward primers for TCR Vbeta segments and 13 reverse primers for TCR Jbeta segments. The CDR3 region of rearranged TCR beta genes was amplified from genomic DNA with a multiplex PCR assay. The Illumina HiSeq System was used to sequence the amplified TCR beta libraries as 87-base-pair reads. Processing in the source paper ran as follows. Across the roughly 600 repertoires, a later analysis counted tens of millions of unique TCR beta chains, 9 million to 14 million of which were shared by at least two donors. Raw reads were error-corrected and collapsed into unique sequences by a nearest-neighbor algorithm in which closely related sequences were merged to remove PCR and sequencing errors. V, D and J gene segments were assigned by aligning CDR3 sequences to IMGT reference sequences. For a sequence to be retained, a match of at least six nucleotides was required to both a V gene segment and a J gene segment. A rearrangement counted as productive if the CDR3 had no stop codons and remained in frame with V and J, and every other rearrangement counted as non-productive. Following IMGT convention, CDR3 was defined as the stretch from the second conserved V-encoded cysteine to the conserved J-encoded phenylalanine. In an earlier analysis of more than 550 of the donors, sequences lacking an unambiguous match to a single V gene segment were excluded. In an earlier analysis of almost 600 of the donors, a V segment was called functional when productive rearrangements were above 56.7%, and segregating when the standard deviation between donors exceeded 5%. A statistical classification framework was built for diagnosing cytomegalovirus status from the catalog of TCR beta chain sequences. V and J gene assignment, in a later analysis, came from comparing TCR nucleotide sequences with IMGT/GENE-DB human TR gene sequences. Using the TCRdist pipeline, a later analysis assigned CDR3 sequences along with most-parsimonious VDJ recombination scenarios. A later analysis defined each TCR beta chain by its CDR3 amino acid sequence plus V-gene family, and excluded reads lacking a unique V-gene family. A later analysis removed 550 to 650 highly shared, low-generation-probability nucleotide sequences to deal with suspected cross-contamination and a sequencing artifact. In a later analysis, a clonal expansion index was calculated for each public chain from normalized within-repertoire ranks of inferred template counts. A later analysis computed generation probabilities with a VDJ recombination model fitted to out-of-frame rearrangements, and checked the results against IGoR. A later analysis scored TCR-TCR, TCR-HLA and TCR-CMV co-occurrence with hypergeometric tests, applying a repertoire-size bias correction to TCR pairs. A later analysis estimated false discovery rates by permuting HLA or CMV assignments 20 times. A later analysis grouped co-occurring TCRs with DBSCAN, adding TCRdist sequence similarity when clustering within HLA-allele-positive subsets. Repertoires with fewer than 30,000 or more than 120,000 public chains, plus five repertoires with anomalous nucleotide sharing, were excluded from co-occurrence clustering. TCRdb stores this immuneACCESS table with in-frame sequences only. Part of the clones is absent; in the studies checked, under half of the shortfall reflects unresolved V genes, and no reason is known for the rest. D and trimming were read from the DNA, whereas the V and J calls and clone size are those reported in that table. The sample includes fewer than 250,000 clones, with approximately 77% observed a single time. The leading ten clones occupy roughly 3.1% of the sample.

This entry is derived from a study of cytomegalovirus exposure and HLA in healthy donors (dated by TCRdb to about 2017). About the study as a whole: According to an earlier analysis of 587 of the donors, 200 million or so T cells yielded 90 million to 140 million unique TCR beta sequences and roughly 280 Gb of sequence data. An early release that covered approximately 600 HLA-typed donors contained about 300 gigabases of sequencing data and 80 million or so unique TCR sequences. The genetic ancestry cluster associated with self-reported Caucasian donors included over 80% of the roughly 380 genotyped donors. The study aimed to test whether signatures of past pathogen exposure could be identified by cataloging public T cell receptors. Using immunosequencing, the study profiled T cell repertoires from approximately 700 subjects and related those repertoires to cytomegalovirus serostatus. In addition to the first cohort of 666 subjects, a separate validation cohort of 120 different subjects was used. To predict cytomegalovirus infection status, the study combined high-throughput TCR immunosequencing, statistical association of individual TCRs with disease status, and machine learning. A later analysis re-analyzed previously published TCR beta repertoires from approximately 670 donors and added high-resolution HLA genotyping to study TCR occurrence patterns. Rather than drawing on any new phenotypic data, the later analysis identified candidate immune exposures from TCR beta sequences and the way those sequences occurred across donors. In an earlier analysis of a few hundred of the donors, high-throughput TCR beta sequencing was used to judge whether each TCR beta V gene segment behaved as functional or pseudogenic. Alongside the repertoire data, information on donor age, sex, ethnicity and CMV serostatus was compiled. Genome-wide SNP genotypes for about three fifths of the 666 donors were used in a later genetic analysis, which treated that subset as a discovery cohort. Every repertoire in the discovery cohort had been generated on one and the same sequencing platform. HLA typing covered class I and class II loci at four-digit resolution. Typing coverage differed by locus: A, B, C, DRB1 and DQB1 were typed in about 620-640 donors, DQA1 in 522, DPA1 in some 570, and DPB1 in just under 490. Roughly 5 DR-DQ haplotypes were handled as single units for association and clustering, since linkage in the cohort was strong. Among some 410 genotyped donors of the cohort, an average of around 240,000 unique TCR beta nucleotide sequences was sequenced per donor, of which 15% to 20% were non-productive. The paper as a whole reports these results and caveats: Across donors, most TCR sequences were observed very rarely, whereas some public TCRs were present in many individuals. The classifier was reported to diagnose cytomegalovirus status with high specificity and sensitivity in both the original cohort and the validation cohort. Compared with equally common non-associated chains, HLA-associated TCR beta chains in a later analysis were more clonally expanded and had lower generation probabilities. Presence/absence analyses assumed roughly uniform sequencing depth across donors, an assumption that may not hold. Correlated functional status among segregating V segments might reflect linkage disequilibrium, but an unknown experimental factor could not be ruled out. Several of the top co-occurrence clusters appeared to be linked to parvovirus B19, influenza, CMV and Epstein-Barr virus, according to a later analysis. A later analysis found that TCR association rates varied across HLA loci, with DRB1 alleles showing the most associated TCRs and HLA-C alleles the fewest. In vitro tests confirmed that a few of the cytomegalovirus-associated TCR beta chains recognize cytomegalovirus antigens. At a false discovery rate of 0.05, a later analysis linked roughly 17,000 TCR beta sequences to specific HLA alleles. Assigning TCR associations to individual alleles was difficult when HLA alleles, especially DR and DQ, strongly co-occurred. The cohort was sequenced for TCR beta chains only, and without alpha or paired-chain data the features that could be detected were limited. A cluster of highly shared sequence variants was judged likely to represent a technical artifact of the sequencing pipeline. HLA typing was unavailable for some donors at each locus, so association tests used only the typed subset. The authors suggested that the approach could potentially be extended to other disease states and immunological phenotypes. According to a later genetic analysis, donors in an Asian-associated ancestry cluster had fewer N-insertions in productive TCRs than the approximately 670-donor mean. In an earlier analysis of some 500 of the donors, most TCR beta V segments appeared in productive rearrangements about 87% or about 30% of the time, broadly matching IMGT annotations. V-gene and J-gene trimming of TCR beta chains was associated with a missense DCLRE1C variant in a later genetic analysis, and the association was replicated in an independent cohort. The only immune exposure information available for the cohort was CMV serostatus. Most CMV-associated TCR beta chains appeared to be HLA-restricted in a later analysis, and the HLA associations seemed to be driven largely by CMV exposure. The earlier analysis of 450 to 700 of the donors excluded 15 to 20 rarely observed V segments, including chromosome 9 orphons, because counts were too low. In the study, 150 to 200 TCR beta chains were listed as associated with cytomegalovirus. Some IMGT-functional V segments, including TRBV6-2 and TRBV6-3, could not be distinguished by the 87-base-pair reads and were therefore excluded. A further reported finding was that TCR beta sequences accurately predicted the HLA-A and HLA-B alleles for most subjects in the first cohort.

The sequenced sample consisted of PBMCs. The chain employs TRBV16 and TRBJ1-2; no D gene can be assigned with confidence. The source of this sequence is a man aged 35-49 years in good health and CMV-seropositive. The DNA sequence follows: TGTGCCAGCAGTCCAATAACTGCCCATGGCTACACCTTC. Its protein reads: CASSPITAHGYTF. Reference TRBV16 and TRBJ1-2 genes cover what lies past the CDR3, so the full variable domain is GEEVAQTPKHLVRGEGQKAKLYCAPIKGHSYVFWYQQVLKNEFKFLISFQNENVFDETGMPKERFSAKCLPNSPCSLEIQATKLEDSAVYFCASSPITAHGYTFGSGTRLTVV.